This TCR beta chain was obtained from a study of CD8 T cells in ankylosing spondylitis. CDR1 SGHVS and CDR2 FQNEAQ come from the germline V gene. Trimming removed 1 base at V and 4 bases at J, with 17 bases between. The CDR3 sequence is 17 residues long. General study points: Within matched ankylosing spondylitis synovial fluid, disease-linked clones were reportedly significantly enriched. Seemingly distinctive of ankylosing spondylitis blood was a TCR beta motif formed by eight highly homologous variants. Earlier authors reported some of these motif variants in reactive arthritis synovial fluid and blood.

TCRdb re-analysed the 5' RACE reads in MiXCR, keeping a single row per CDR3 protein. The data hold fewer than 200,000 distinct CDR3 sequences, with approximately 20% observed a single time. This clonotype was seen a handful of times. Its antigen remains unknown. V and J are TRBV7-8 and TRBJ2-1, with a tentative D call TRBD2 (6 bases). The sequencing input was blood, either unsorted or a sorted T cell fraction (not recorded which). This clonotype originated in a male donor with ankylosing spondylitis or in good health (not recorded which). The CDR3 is CASSLGGFNSGYNEQFF. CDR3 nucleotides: TGTGCCAGCAGCTTAGGGGGCTTCAATAGCGGTTACAATGAGCAGTTCTTC.